These 13 T cell receptor beta chains were sequenced from one sample in a study of blood T cell repertoires in COVID-19. Repertoires were generated with immunoSEQ multiplex PCR, while TCRdb's copy carries only in-frame clones and drops some. Here the sample spans fewer than 250,000 clones, about nine tenths being singletons. The material sequenced was peripheral blood. The source of these receptors is a man between 25 and 39 years old with acute or convalescent COVID-19.

The chain couples TRBV11-2 to TRBJ2-4; D ambiguous. This CDR3 has 14 residues. Germline CDR1 and CDR2: SGHAT and FQNNGV. Trimming pared 5 bases from V and 6 bases from J, leaving 14 bases between. The CDR3 protein is CASSPRSDSNIQYF. For the CDR3, the DNA is TGTGCCAGCAGCCCGAGGAGCGATTCAAACATTCAGTACTTC.

In DNA form, the CDR3 reads TGTGCCAGCAGCCTTGAGCCAAGGGGATTCTATGGCTACACCTTC. Amino acids: CASSLEPRGFYGYTF. This chain uses TRBV27 with TRBJ1-2, with D tentatively TRBD1 (5 bases). The CDR3 length is 15 residues. CDR1 MNHEY and CDR2 SMNVEV come from the germline V gene (reference sequence). Trimming shortened V by 6 bases and J by 4 bases, and 18 bases separated the two germline ends.

The chain combines TRBV14 with TRBJ1-6; D may be TRBD1 (6 bases). Trimming removed 4 bases at V and 2 bases at J, with 12 bases between. Looked up from germline, CDR1 is SGHDN and CDR2 is FVKESK. The CDR3 loop spans 16 amino acids. The CDR3 DNA is TGTGCCAGCAGCCGAGGGACACCCGCCTATAATTCACCCCTCCACTTT. The encoded protein is CASSRGTPAYNSPLHF.

This chain uses TRBV10-3 with TRBJ1-2; the match to TRBD1 covers 7 bases. CDR3 length: 15 residues. Looked up from germline, CDR1 is ENHRY and CDR2 is SYGVKD. V shed 6 bases, J shed 0 bases, and the junction held 7 bases outside the gene matches. The CDR3 DNA reads TGTGCCATCAGCCGGGACAGCAACTCTAACTATGGCTACACCTTC. It encodes CAISRDSNSNYGYTF.

This chain connects TRBV19 to TRBJ2-5; 9 nucleotides agree with TRBD1. The germline V gene encodes CDR1 LNHDA and CDR2 SQIVND (reference sequence). The CDR3 consists of 13 residues. With 4 bases clipped from V and 5 bases from J, the junction kept 2 bases outside the gene matches. The CDR3 here is CASSNGQGETQYF. The DNA of the CDR3 is TGTGCCAGTAGTAACGGACAGGGGGAGACCCAGTACTTC.

The V and J genes are TRBV10-3 and TRBJ2-7; no definite D call. Germline V CDR1 and CDR2: ENHRY, SYGVKD. Deletions cut 1 base from V and 4 bases from J, with 14 bases between. This CDR3 is built from 15 residues. CDR3: CAISEWNPGGYEQYF. CDR3 coding DNA: TGTGCCATCAGTGAGTGGAACCCCGGCGGATACGAGCAGTACTTC.

The chain carries TRBV3-1 (or the pseudogene TRBV3-2) and TRBJ2-1; TRBD2 agrees at 10 bases. The germline CDR1 and CDR2 sequences are LGHDT and YNNKEL (reference sequence). V lost 0 bases and J lost 8; bases outside the gene matches: 13. The CDR3 runs to 18 residues. In DNA, the CDR3 is TGTGCCAGCAGCCAAGATCTGGGGCTAGCGGGAGTTCCGGATGAGCAGTTCTTC. It yields the protein CASSQDLGLAGVPDEQFF.

V and J are TRBV5-3 and TRBJ2-3; D call uncertain. TRBV5-3 is identified as an open reading frame with a role that is uncertain. The CDR3 has 14 residues. V dropped 0 bases and J dropped 4 bases, with 9 bases sitting between them. Here the CDR3 reads CARSLDPIPDTQYF. The CDR3 DNA is TGTGCCAGAAGCTTGGACCCTATACCAGATACGCAGTATTTT.

The rearrangement joins TRBV13 to TRBJ1-6, with D hard to call. CDR3 size: 14 residues. The V end lost 3 bases, the J end lost 4 bases, and 7 bases lay between the germline ends. Germline V gene sequence: CDR1 PRHDT, CDR2 FYEKMQ (reference sequence). The DNA for the CDR3 is TGTGCCAGCAGCTTGGGAGAGTATAATTCACCCCTCCACTTT. Protein sequence: CASSLGEYNSPLHF.

This clone was recorded once. DNA for the CDR3: TGTGCCAGCAGCCAGGGCCAGGAAGCTGAAGCTTTCTTT. This translates into CASSQGQEAEAFF. The chain uses TRBV4-2 and TRBJ1-1, with no clear D. The length of the CDR3 is 13 residues. The V end lost 3 bases, the J end lost 6 bases, and 11 bases lay between the germline ends. Germline CDR1 reads LGHNA; CDR2 reads YNFKEQ.

This chain connects TRBV25-1 to TRBJ2-7; 8 bases line up with TRBD2. The CDR3 runs 16 residues. The V gene end was trimmed by 1 base and the J gene end by 7 bases; junction bases not matched to a gene: 12. Germline CDR1 is MGHDK and CDR2 is SYGVNS. The CDR3 sequence: CASSESPRDRGREQYF. DNA of the CDR3: TGTGCCAGCAGTGAATCCCCCCGGGACCGCGGGAGGGAGCAGTACTTC.

Here the CDR3 DNA reads TGTGCCAGTAGTTACACCGGGACAGATCAGCATTTT. Translating gives CASSYTGTDQHF. The V gene is TRBV19, the J gene TRBJ1-5; 7 nucleotides line up with TRBD1. V shed 5 bases and J 13 bases; nucleotides not matched to a gene: 8. The CDR3 has 12 residues. The germline V gene encodes CDR1 LNHDA and CDR2 SQIVND (reference sequence).

A few counts support this clone. V gene TRBV7-9 combines with J gene TRBJ2-1; a possible D gene is TRBD1 (6 bases). Germline assignment: CDR1 SEHNR and CDR2 FQNEAQ (reference sequence). The CDR3 has 14 residues. Trimming shortened V by 9 bases and J by 7 bases, and 19 bases separated the two germline ends. The CDR3 loop reads CASTGNIVGNEQFF. CDR3 nucleotide sequence: TGTGCCAGTACAGGGAACATTGTGGGGAATGAGCAGTTCTTC.